Included here is one TCR beta chain sequence, with context. Those who participated ranged in age from 18 to 89 years and resided in approximately 26 US areas. Donors in Cohort 3 who had recovered were those with two negative PCRs, healthcare professional clearance, or resolution of their symptoms. CDR1 SGHTA and CDR2 FQGTGA come from the germline V gene. The CDR3 has 13 amino acids. The V gene lost 4 bases and the J gene lost 6 bases, with 12 bases spanning the gap. This record belongs to a study of blood T cell repertoires in COVID-19. Study context: Samples came from the United States, Italy and Spain, spanning acute and convalescent COVID-19. PBMCs, B-cell-depleted T cells, or T cells provided the cDNA or gDNA that made up the material.

Profiling relied on immunoSEQ multiplex PCR, and the TCRdb table lists in-frame clones only, not all of them. The sample holds a few hundred thousand clones, approximately 85% seen once. The sequencing sample was made of PBMCs or T cells enriched from blood (not recorded which). This chain joins TRBV7-3 and TRBJ1-1; D remains ambiguous. This sequence originates from a woman aged 25 to 39 who had recovered from COVID-19. CDR3 sequence: CASSSRDTPEAFF. CDR3 sequence (DNA): TGTGCCAGCAGCTCGAGGGATACTCCTGAAGCTTTCTTT.